The T cell receptor (beta chain) under discussion was sequenced for a study of human T cells and chemical hapten exposure. The CDR3 length is 13 residues. The V gene's germline CDR1 is MNHEY and CDR2 SMNVEV (reference sequence). Trimming stripped 6 bases from V and 4 bases from J, with 13 bases between. Individual cDNA molecules had unique molecular identifiers attached to them by the library. Authors' data handling: Per sample, the median was about 88,000 TCRs, with values from around 24,000 to 710,000. TCRdb reanalysed the reads using MiXCR and keeps one entry per CDR3 protein. TCRdb, not the original authors, processed these V and J calls. Seen here are 95,000 to 150,000 distinct CDR3 sequences, about 8.9% observed once, and the top ten hold more than 1.3%. The template was total RNA from unfractionated whole blood. In its sample, this clonotype was seen many times.

The rearrangement links TRBV27 to TRBJ2-7; no reliable D call. Sequenced material: whole blood. The source is a human donor in good health. Some clones in this sample may be carry-over from other donors' samples. The CDR3 loop is CASSLGPVYEQYF. CDR3 sequence (DNA): TGTGCCAGCAGCCTCGGGCCGGTTTACGAGCAGTACTTC.